A single sample gave rise to the 13 T cell receptor beta chains below, sequenced in a study of blood T cell dynamics during melanoma immunotherapy. Profiling relied on immunoSEQ multiplex PCR, and the TCRdb table lists in-frame clones only, not all of them. The sample has around 12,000 clones, about 90% seen once; the top ten hold more than 0.15%. Time point described: week 3, after first cycle of checkpoint inhibitor. Sequencing was performed on effector memory CD8+ T cells from blood, taken from a patient treated with checkpoint blockade. These receptors came from a human donor with melanoma.

The J gene is TRBJ1-4, the V gene TRBV7-6; 7 nucleotides match TRBD1. Trimming took 5 bases from V and 8 from J; bases not matched to a gene: 14. CDR3 length equals 16 residues. CDR1 and CDR2 from the germline V gene are SGHVS and FNYEAQ. The CDR3 coding sequence is TGTGCCAGCAGCGACCAGGGGGTGTGGGCGGGGGAAAAACTGTTTTTT. It is translated as CASSDQGVWAGEKLFF.

The genes are TRBV6-6 and TRBJ2-2; D not resolved. The germline gives CDR1 MNHNY, CDR2 SVGAGI (reference sequence). Deletions cut 11 bases from V and 0 bases from J, with 16 bases between. The CDR3 contains 15 residues. The CDR3 loop reads CAGFTWAANTGELFF. CDR3 DNA: TGTGCCGGCTTCACCTGGGCAGCGAACACCGGGGAGCTGTTTTTT.

DNA of the CDR3: TGTGCCAGCAGCTTACGGGCCGCAGTTGGTCAGGACATTCAGTACTTC. It yields the protein CASSLRAAVGQDIQYF. The rearrangement joins TRBV7-2 to TRBJ2-4, with D hard to call. Trimming shortened V by 2 bases and J by 8 bases, and 19 bases separated the two germline ends. Germline V gene data show CDR1 as SGHTA and CDR2 as FQGNSA. The CDR3 is 16 residues long.

The chain carries TRBV6-1 and TRBJ1-4; TRBD1 matches 12 bases. V dropped 8 bases and J dropped 6; count of bases not matched to a gene: 4. Germline V gives CDR1 MNHNS, CDR2 SASEGT. The CDR3 has 14 residues. CDR3 sequence: CASWDRGQDEKLFF. In DNA, the CDR3 is TGTGCCAGCTGGGACAGGGGGCAGGATGAAAAACTGTTTTTT.

The chain combines TRBV27 with TRBJ2-1, with D maybe TRBD2 (5 bases). Between the trimmed V and J ends, which lost 3 bases and 10 bases, there was a span of 10 bases. From germline, CDR1 is MNHEY and CDR2 SMNVEV (reference sequence). CDR3 length equals 12 residues. CDR3 in DNA: TGTGCCAGCAGTTTCAGTCCGGGGGAGCAGTTCTTC. Its protein is CASSFSPGEQFF.

J is TRBJ2-3 and V is TRBV6-5; 8 bases are shared with TRBD2. The CDR3 is made up of 15 amino acids. The trim removed 6 bases at V and 3 bases at J, leaving 8 bases unmatched. CDR1 is MNHEY, CDR2 SVGAGI, per germline. CDR3 nucleotide sequence: TGTGCCAGCAGGGCAAGCGGGAGTGTGACAGATACGCAGTATTTT. Translated: CASRASGSVTDTQYF.

This chain connects TRBV27 to TRBJ2-7; 7 nucleotides match TRBD1. The CDR3 totals 13 residues. V gave up 5 bases and J gave up 2 bases; unmatched junction bases: 3. Per the germline V gene, CDR1 is MNHEY and CDR2 is SMNVEV (reference sequence). The CDR3 protein is CASSRDSTYEQYF. The CDR3 DNA is TGTGCCAGCAGTCGGGACAGTACCTACGAGCAGTACTTC.

This chain uses TRBV19 with TRBJ2-3, with 7 positions matching TRBD2. V shed 8 bases and J 1 base; nucleotides not matched to a gene: 6. CDR1 and CDR2 from the germline V gene are LNHDA and SQIVND (reference sequence). The CDR3 covers 14 residues. CDR3 protein: CASGGSGGTDTQYF. The CDR3 DNA is TGTGCCAGTGGGGGGAGCGGGGGCACAGATACGCAGTATTTT.

This sequence joins TRBV15 and TRBJ1-1; D perhaps matches TRBD1 (6 bases). Germline V gives CDR1 LNHNV, CDR2 YYDKDF (reference sequence). The germline V and J ends were trimmed by 3 bases and 7 bases, with 9 bases remaining between them. This CDR3 comprises 12 residues. CDR3 nucleotide sequence: TGTGCCACCAGCAGGGGGGACATTGAAGCTTTCTTT. It encodes CATSRGDIEAFF.

This clone was counted between two and nine times. V usage is TRBV29-1 and J usage is TRBJ1-1; D gene ambiguous. Germline V gene sequence: CDR1 SQVTM, CDR2 ANQGSEA. Trimming removed 5 bases from V and 1 base from J, with 11 bases in between. CDR3 size: 13 residues. In nucleotides, the CDR3 is TGCAGCGTTATCCTCACCCGGAACACTGAAGCTTTCTTT. Protein: CSVILTRNTEAFF.

The chain couples TRBV19 to TRBJ2-7; 10 bases are a match to TRBD1. CDR3 length equals 11 residues. Germline CDR1 LNHDA, CDR2 SQIVND (reference sequence). J lost 6 bases, V lost 8 bases, and 1 base had no gene match. CDR3 DNA sequence: TGTGCCAGTGGACAGGGGGGCGAGCAGTACTTC. Its protein product is CASGQGGEQYF. Looking up the rest from reference TRBV19 and TRBJ2-7 gives the full variable domain: DGGITQSPKYLFRKEGQNVTLSCEQNLNHDAMYWYRQDPGQGLRLIYYSQIVNDFQKGDIAEGYSVSREKKESFPLTVTSAQKNPTAFYLCASGQGGEQYFGPGTRLTVT.

Here the CDR3 reads CASSQDEGAWGYGYTF. The CDR3, as DNA: TGCGCCAGCAGCCAAGATGAAGGGGCGTGGGGCTATGGCTACACCTTC. This rearrangement joins TRBV4-1 to TRBJ1-2; a weak D match, TRBD1 (5 bases). The CDR3 length is 16 residues. V was clipped by 0 bases and J by 4 bases, with 15 bases between them. Germline V gene lookup returns CDR1 MGHRA and CDR2 YSYEKL.

V gene TRBV5-1 combines with J gene TRBJ2-1; D call uncertain. The germline V gene encodes CDR1 SGHRS and CDR2 YFSETQ. With 2 bases removed from V and 5 bases from J, the gap between germline ends came to 2 bases. The CDR3 extends over 11 amino acids. The CDR3 is CASSFNNEQFF. For the CDR3, the DNA is TGCGCCAGCAGCTTTAACAATGAGCAGTTCTTC.